One sample yielded the 10 T cell receptor beta chains listed below, sequenced in a study of CD8+CD57+ T cells in acquired aplastic anemia. Patients picked for sequencing had shown CD8+CD57+ cell expansion detected by flow cytometry. Genomic DNA, serving as template, underwent TCR beta VDJ and CDR3 profiling. TCRdb processed the reads anew with MiXCR; each CDR3 protein has one entry. The sample includes 250,000 to 300,000 distinct CDR3 sequences, approximately 57% of them seen just once. Sequencing was carried out using sorted CD4+, CD8+, or CD8+CD57+ T cells (not recorded which) from PBMCs. All receptors derive from a human donor with aplastic anemia.

The V call is TRBV5-1, the J call TRBJ1-2; D is possibly TRBD1 (5 bases). V was shortened by 4 bases and J by 8 bases, with 15 bases between the two germline ends. CDR3 length: 13 amino acids. Looked up from germline, CDR1 is SGHRS and CDR2 is YFSETQ. CDR3 sequence reads: CASSKDGGGGYTF. For the CDR3, the DNA is TGCGCCAGCAGCAAAGACGGGGGGGGAGGCTACACCTTC.

The V and J genes are TRBV20-1 and TRBJ2-1; D is undetermined. The germline V gene encodes CDR1 DFQATT and CDR2 SNEGSKA (reference sequence). The CDR3 spans 11 residues. V lost 1 base to trimming and J lost 10 bases, with 8 bases between them. In DNA, the CDR3 is TGCAGTGCTAGAGGGGTGGGCGAGCAGTTCTTC. Its translation: CSARGVGEQFF.

The table lists this clonotype with a few counts. Being one base from a much bigger clone, this may be a read error. The CDR3 DNA is TGTGCCTGCAGCCGGAGGGCAGGGCGCGGCGAGCAGTACTTC. Translated: CACSRRAGRGEQYF. The rearrangement uses TRBV6-2 or TRBV6-3 and TRBJ2-7; D is possibly TRBD2 (6 bases). Germline lookup yields CDR1 MNHEY and CDR2 SVGEGT. The length of the CDR3 is 14 residues.

This chain links TRBV19 with TRBJ2-7; 9 bases are shared with TRBD2. The CDR3 consists of 13 residues. J lost 6 bases, V lost 9 bases, and 9 bases had no gene match. Germline values: CDR1 LNHDA, CDR2 SQIVND (reference sequence). The CDR3 DNA is TGTGCCAGCAGCTTAGTGCGGGAGGGCGAGCAGTACTTC. It encodes CASSLVREGEQYF. Complete variable domain (other parts from reference TRBV19 and TRBJ2-7): DGGITQSPKYLFRKEGQNVTLSCEQNLNHDAMYWYRQDPGQGLRLIYYSQIVNDFQKGDIAEGYSVSREKKESFPLTVTSAQKNPTAFYLCASSLVREGEQYFGPGTRLTVT.

In this sample, this clonotype turned up a few times. This chain joins TRBV24-1 and TRBJ1-1, with 9 bases identical to TRBD1. The germline CDR1 and CDR2 sequences are KGHDR and SFDVKD. This CDR3 is built from 17 residues. With V trimmed by 5 bases and J by 1 base, 10 bases remained unmatched. The CDR3 loop reads CATSGPNRGQGNTEAFF. As DNA, the CDR3 is TGTGCCACCAGTGGCCCAAATCGGGGACAGGGGAACACTGAAGCTTTCTTT.

This chain joins TRBV12-3 or TRBV12-4 and TRBJ2-2; the D call may be TRBD1 or TRBD2 (6 bases each). Deletions cut 3 bases from V and 10 bases from J, with 15 bases between. CDR3 length: 14 residues. DNA of the CDR3: TGTGCCAGCAGTTTTACGGGGGCTGGAGAGGAGCTGTTTTTT. Amino acid sequence: CASSFTGAGEELFF.

This clonotype was counted only a few times. The chain has TRBV7-9 and TRBJ2-3; D may be TRBD1 or TRBD2 (5 bases each). Germline V gene lookup returns CDR1 SEHNR and CDR2 FQNEAQ (reference sequence). The CDR3 spans 14 residues. Trimming cost V 5 bases and J 2 bases, with 11 bases left between them. CDR3: CASSLGTVTDTQYF. The CDR3 region has the DNA TGTGCCAGCAGCCTTGGGACCGTCACAGATACGCAGTATTTT. Complete variable domain (other parts from reference TRBV7-9 and TRBJ2-3): DTGVSQNPRHKITKRGQNVTFRCDPISEHNRLYWYRQTLGQGPEFLTYFQNEAQLEKSRLLSDRFSAERPKGSFSTLEIQRTEQGDSAMYLCASSLGTVTDTQYFGPGTRLTVL.

This clonotype was seen at least ten times. The chain uses TRBV10-3 and TRBJ2-1; TRBD2 matches 9 bases. Per the germline V gene, CDR1 is ENHRY and CDR2 is SYGVKD. CDR3 length: 13 amino acids. Trimming cost V 7 bases and J 6 bases; bases outside gene matches: 4. CDR3 loop: CAIKPAGGNEQFF. In nucleotides, the CDR3 is TGTGCCATCAAGCCAGCGGGAGGCAATGAGCAGTTCTTC.

The chain is built from TRBV5-1 and TRBJ2-1, with D uncertain. V lost 0 bases and J 7 bases, leaving 8 bases between the germline ends. The CDR3 runs to 13 residues. Per germline, CDR1 SGHRS and CDR2 YFSETQ. The CDR3 bases are TGCGCCAGCAGCTTGGCCCAGCCTAATGAGCAGTTCTTC. The encoded protein is CASSLAQPNEQFF.

In its sample, this clonotype was seen once. This rearrangement joins TRBV5-4 to TRBJ2-7, with 10 bases aligning to TRBD2. The CDR3 extends over 15 amino acids. V was clipped by 1 base and J by 4 bases; unmatched bases: 5. Germline V lookup: CDR1 SGHNT, CDR2 YYREEE (reference sequence). The CDR3: CASSLSGGAAYEQYF. CDR3 DNA: TGTGCCAGCAGCTTGAGCGGGGGGGCCGCTTACGAGCAGTACTTC.